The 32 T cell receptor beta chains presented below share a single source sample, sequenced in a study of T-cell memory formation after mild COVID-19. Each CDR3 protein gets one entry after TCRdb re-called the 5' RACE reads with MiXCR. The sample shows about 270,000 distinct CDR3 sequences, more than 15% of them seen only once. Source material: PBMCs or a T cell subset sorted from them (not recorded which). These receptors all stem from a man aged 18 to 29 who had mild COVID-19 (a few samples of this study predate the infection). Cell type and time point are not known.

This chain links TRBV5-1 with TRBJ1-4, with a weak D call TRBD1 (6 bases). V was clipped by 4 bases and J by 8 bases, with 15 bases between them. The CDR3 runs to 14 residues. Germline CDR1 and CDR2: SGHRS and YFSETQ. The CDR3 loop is CASSPDRIREKLFF. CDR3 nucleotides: TGCGCCAGCAGCCCCGACAGGATTAGGGAAAAACTGTTTTTT.

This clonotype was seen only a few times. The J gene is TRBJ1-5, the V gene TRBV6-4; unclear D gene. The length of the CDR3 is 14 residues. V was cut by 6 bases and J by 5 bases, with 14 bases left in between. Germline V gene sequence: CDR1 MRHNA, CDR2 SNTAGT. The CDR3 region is CASSPDSTYQPQHF. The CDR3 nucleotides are TGTGCCAGCAGCCCAGACTCGACCTATCAGCCCCAGCATTTT.

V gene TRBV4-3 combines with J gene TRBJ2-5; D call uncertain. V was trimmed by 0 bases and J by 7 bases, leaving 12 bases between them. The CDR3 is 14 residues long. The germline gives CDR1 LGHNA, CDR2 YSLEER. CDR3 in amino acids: CASSQDIRGGTQYF. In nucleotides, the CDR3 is TGCGCCAGCAGCCAAGACATCCGCGGTGGGACCCAGTACTTC.

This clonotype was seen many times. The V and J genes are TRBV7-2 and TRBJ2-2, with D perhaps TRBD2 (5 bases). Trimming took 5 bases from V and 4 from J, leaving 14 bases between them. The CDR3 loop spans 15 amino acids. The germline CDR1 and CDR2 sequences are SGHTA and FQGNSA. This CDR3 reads CASSPEVAGTGELFF. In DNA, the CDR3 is TGTGCCAGCAGCCCAGAGGTGGCGGGCACCGGGGAGCTGTTTTTT.

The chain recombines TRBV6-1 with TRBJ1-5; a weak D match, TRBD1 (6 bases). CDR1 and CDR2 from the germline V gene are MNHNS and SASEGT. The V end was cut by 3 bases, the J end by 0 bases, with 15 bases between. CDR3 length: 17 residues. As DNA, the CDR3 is TGTGCCAGCAGTGAGTCCGGGGGGGGCTATAGCAATCAGCCCCAGCATTTT. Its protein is CASSESGGGYSNQPQHF.

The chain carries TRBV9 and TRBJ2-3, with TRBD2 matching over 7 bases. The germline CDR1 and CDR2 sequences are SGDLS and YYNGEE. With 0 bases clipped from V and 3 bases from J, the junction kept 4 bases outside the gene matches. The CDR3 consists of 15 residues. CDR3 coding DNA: TGTGCCAGCAGCGTAGTGGGCGGGGGAACAGATACGCAGTATTTT. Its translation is CASSVVGGGTDTQYF.

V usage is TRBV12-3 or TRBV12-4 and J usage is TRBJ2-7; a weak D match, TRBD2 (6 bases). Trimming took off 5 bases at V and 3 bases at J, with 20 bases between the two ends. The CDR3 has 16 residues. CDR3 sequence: CASSPRGGVGLYEQYF. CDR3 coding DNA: TGTGCCAGCAGTCCCCGAGGCGGGGTTGGGCTCTACGAGCAGTACTTC.

The CDR3 bases are TGTGCCAGCAGTGTCGAGGGGTCGGGGGCCAACGTCCTGACTTTC. Protein: CASSVEGSGANVLTF. The chain combines TRBV12-3 or TRBV12-4 with TRBJ2-6; either TRBD1 or TRBD2 may supply D (5 bases each). Trimming cost V 5 bases and J 4 bases, with 12 bases left between them. The CDR3 totals 15 residues.

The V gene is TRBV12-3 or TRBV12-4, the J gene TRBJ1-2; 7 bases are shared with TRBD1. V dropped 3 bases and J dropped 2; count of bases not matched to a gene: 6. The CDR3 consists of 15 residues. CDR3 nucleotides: TGTGCCAGCAGTTTCGACTCAGGGGGGAACTATGGCTACACCTTC. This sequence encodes CASSFDSGGNYGYTF.

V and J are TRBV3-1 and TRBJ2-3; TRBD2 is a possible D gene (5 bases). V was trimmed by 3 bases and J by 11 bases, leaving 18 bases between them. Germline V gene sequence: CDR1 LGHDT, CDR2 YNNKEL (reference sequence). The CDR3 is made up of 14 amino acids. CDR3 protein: CASSQARTLGGQYF. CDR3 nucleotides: TGTGCCAGCAGCCAGGCTCGGACGTTAGGAGGGCAGTATTTT.

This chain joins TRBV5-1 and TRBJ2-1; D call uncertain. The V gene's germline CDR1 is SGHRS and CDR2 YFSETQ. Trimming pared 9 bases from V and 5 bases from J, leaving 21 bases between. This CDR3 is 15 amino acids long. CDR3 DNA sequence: TGCGCCACTCGTACCGGGCCCCAGCTTCACAATGAGCAGTTCTTC. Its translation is CATRTGPQLHNEQFF.

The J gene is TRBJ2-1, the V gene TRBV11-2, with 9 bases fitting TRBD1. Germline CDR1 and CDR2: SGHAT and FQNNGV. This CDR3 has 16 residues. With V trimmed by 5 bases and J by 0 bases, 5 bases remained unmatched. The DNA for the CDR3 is TGTGCCAGCAGCCGCGGACAGGGGAGCTCCTACAATGAGCAGTTCTTC. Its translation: CASSRGQGSSYNEQFF.

The DNA of the CDR3 is TGTGCCATCAGTGGAGGGACAGCTAGCTCTGGGGCCAACGTCCTGACTTTC. Its protein product is CAISGGTASSGANVLTF. The chain uses TRBV10-3 and TRBJ2-6; TRBD1 agrees at 7 bases. Germline values: CDR1 ENHRY, CDR2 SYGVKD. The CDR3 totals 17 residues. J lost 0 bases, V lost 4 bases, and 6 bases had no gene match.

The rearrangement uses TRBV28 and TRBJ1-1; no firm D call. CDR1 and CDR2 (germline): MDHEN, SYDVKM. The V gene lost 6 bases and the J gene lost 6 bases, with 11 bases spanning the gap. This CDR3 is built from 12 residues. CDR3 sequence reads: CASSSVSPEAFF. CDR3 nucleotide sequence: TGTGCCAGCAGCTCCGTGTCGCCTGAAGCTTTCTTT.

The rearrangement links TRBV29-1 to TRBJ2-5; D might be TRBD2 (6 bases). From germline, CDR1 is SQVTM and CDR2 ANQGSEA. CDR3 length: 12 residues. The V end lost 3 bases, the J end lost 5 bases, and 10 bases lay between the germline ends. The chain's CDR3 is CSVDSGLETQYF. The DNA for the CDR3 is TGCAGCGTTGACAGCGGGTTGGAGACCCAGTACTTC.

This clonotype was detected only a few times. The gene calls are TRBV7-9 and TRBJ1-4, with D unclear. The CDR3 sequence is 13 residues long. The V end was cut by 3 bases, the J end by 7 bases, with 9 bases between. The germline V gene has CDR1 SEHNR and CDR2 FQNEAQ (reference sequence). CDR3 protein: CASSFEVGEKLFF. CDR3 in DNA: TGTGCCAGCAGCTTTGAGGTTGGTGAAAAACTGTTTTTT.

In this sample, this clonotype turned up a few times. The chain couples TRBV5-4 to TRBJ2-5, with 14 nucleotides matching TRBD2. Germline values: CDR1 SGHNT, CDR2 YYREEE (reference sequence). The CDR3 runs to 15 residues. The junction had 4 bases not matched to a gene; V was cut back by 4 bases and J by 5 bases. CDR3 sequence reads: CASSRLAGGPETQYF. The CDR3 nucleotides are TGTGCCAGCAGCCGACTAGCGGGGGGGCCGGAGACCCAGTACTTC.

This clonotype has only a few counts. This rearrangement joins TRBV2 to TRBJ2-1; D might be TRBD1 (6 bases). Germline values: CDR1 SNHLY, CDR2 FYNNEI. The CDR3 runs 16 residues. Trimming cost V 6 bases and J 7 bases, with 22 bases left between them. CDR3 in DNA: TGTGCCAGCAGCGACTCCTTTAACAGGGCGAGAAATGAGCAGTTCTTC. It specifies CASSDSFNRARNEQFF.

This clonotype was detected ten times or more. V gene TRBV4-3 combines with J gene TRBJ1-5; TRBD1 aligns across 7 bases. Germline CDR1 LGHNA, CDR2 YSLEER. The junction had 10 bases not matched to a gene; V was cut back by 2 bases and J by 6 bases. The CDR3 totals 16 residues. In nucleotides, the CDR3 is TGCGCCAGCAGCCAAAATGGTGAGGGGGCGAGTCAGCCCCAGCATTTT. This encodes CASSQNGEGASQPQHF.

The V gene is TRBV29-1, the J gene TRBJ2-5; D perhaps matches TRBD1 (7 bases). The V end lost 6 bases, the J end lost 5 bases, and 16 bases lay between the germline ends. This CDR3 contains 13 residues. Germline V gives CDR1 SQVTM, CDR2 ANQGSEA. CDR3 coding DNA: TGCAGCGTGGCGGAGGGGGCGCGGGAGACCCAGTACTTC. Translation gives CSVAEGARETQYF.

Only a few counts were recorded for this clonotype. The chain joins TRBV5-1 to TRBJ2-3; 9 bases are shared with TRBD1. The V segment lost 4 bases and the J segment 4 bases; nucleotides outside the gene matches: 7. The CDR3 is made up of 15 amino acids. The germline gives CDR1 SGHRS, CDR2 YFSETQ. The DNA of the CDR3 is TGCGCCAGCAGCCGAGGACAGGGGCGCGCAGATACGCAGTATTTT. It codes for CASSRGQGRADTQYF.

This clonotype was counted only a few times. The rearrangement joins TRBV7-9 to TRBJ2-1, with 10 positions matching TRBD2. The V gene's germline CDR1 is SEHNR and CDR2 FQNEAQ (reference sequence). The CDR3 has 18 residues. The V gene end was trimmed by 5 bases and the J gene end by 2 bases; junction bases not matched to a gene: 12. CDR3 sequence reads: CASSQMGVAGGTYNEQFF. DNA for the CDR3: TGTGCCAGCAGCCAGATGGGGGTAGCGGGGGGAACCTACAATGAGCAGTTCTTC.

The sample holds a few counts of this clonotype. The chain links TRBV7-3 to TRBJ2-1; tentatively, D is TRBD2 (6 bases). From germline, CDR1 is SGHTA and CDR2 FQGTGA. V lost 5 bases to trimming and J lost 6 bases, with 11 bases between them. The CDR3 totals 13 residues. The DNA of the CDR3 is TGTGCCAGCAGCCCCGCGGGGACCAATGAGCAGTTCTTC. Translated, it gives CASSPAGTNEQFF.

The CDR3 sequence: CSVMTDLQETQYF. CDR3 bases: TGCAGCGTTATGACAGACCTTCAAGAGACCCAGTACTTC. The chain is built from TRBV29-1 and TRBJ2-5; D is perhaps TRBD1 (5 bases). Trimming stripped 5 bases from V and 2 bases from J, with 12 bases between. The CDR3 spans 13 residues. Germline V gene lookup returns CDR1 SQVTM and CDR2 ANQGSEA.

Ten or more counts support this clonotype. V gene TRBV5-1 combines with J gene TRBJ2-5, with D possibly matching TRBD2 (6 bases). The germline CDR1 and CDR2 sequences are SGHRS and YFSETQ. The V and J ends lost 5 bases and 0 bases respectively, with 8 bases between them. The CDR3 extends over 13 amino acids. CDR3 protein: CASRLADQETQYF. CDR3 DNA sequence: TGCGCCAGCAGGTTAGCGGACCAAGAGACCCAGTACTTC.

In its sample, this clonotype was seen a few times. The CDR3 DNA reads as TGTGCCAGCAGTGAACCCTGGAGGGGCGGCTACACCTTC. Translated, it gives CASSEPWRGGYTF. The V gene is TRBV25-1, the J gene TRBJ1-2, with a weak D call TRBD1 (5 bases). The CDR3 extends over 13 amino acids. Deletions cut 2 bases from V and 8 bases from J, with 12 bases between. Germline assignment: CDR1 MGHDK and CDR2 SYGVNS.

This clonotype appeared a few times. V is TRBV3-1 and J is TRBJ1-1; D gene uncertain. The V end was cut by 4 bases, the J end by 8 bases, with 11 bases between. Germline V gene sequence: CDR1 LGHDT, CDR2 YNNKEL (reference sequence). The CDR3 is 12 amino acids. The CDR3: CASSREYGEAFF. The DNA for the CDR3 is TGTGCCAGCAGCCGAGAATACGGGGAAGCTTTCTTT.

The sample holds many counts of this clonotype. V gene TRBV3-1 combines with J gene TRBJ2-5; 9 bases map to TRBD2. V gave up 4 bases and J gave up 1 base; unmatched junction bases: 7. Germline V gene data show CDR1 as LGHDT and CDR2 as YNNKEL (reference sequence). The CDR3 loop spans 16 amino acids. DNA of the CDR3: TGTGCCAGCAGCCCCAGCCTAGCGGGGCTCCAAGAGACCCAGTACTTC. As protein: CASSPSLAGLQETQYF.

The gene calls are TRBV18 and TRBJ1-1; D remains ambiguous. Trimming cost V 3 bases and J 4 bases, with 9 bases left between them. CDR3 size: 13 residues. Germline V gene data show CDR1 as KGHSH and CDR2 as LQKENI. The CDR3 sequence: CASSPEAGTEAFF. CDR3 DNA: TGTGCCAGCTCACCTGAGGCGGGCACTGAAGCTTTCTTT. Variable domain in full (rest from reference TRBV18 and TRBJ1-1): NAGVMQNPRHLVRRRGQEARLRCSPMKGHSHVYWYRQLPEEGLKFMVYLQKENIIDESGMPKERFSAEFPKEGPSILRIQQVVRGDSAAYFCASSPEAGTEAFFGQGTRLTVV.

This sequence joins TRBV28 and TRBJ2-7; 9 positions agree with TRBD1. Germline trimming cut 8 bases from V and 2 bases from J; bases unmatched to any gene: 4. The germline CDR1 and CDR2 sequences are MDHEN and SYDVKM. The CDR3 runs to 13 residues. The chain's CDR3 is CASGTGLTYEQYV. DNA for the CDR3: TGTGCCAGCGGGACAGGGTTAACCTACGAGCAGTACGTC.

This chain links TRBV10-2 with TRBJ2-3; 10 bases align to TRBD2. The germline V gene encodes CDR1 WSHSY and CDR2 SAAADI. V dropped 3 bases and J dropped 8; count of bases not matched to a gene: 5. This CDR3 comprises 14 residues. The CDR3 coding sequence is TGCGCCAGCAGTGAAGCGGGGGGGCGGGGTACGCAGTATTTT. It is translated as CASSEAGGRGTQYF.

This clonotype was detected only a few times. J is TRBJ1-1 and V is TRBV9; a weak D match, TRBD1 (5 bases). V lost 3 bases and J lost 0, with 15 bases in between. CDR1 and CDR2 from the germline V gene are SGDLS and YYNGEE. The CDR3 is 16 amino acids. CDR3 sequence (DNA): TGTGCCAGCAGCGGTGGGGGTCTGGCCATGAACACTGAAGCTTTCTTT. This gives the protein CASSGGGLAMNTEAFF. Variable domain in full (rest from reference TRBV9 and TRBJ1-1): DSGVTQTPKHLITATGQRVTLRCSPRSGDLSVYWYQQSLDQGLQFLIQYYNGEERAKGNILERFSAQQFPDLHSELNLSSLELGDSALYFCASSGGGLAMNTEAFFGQGTRLTVV.